Listed below are T cell receptor beta chains from one sample, sequenced in a study. TCRdb itself ran the RT-PCR reads through MiXCR, one entry per CDR3 protein. The table shows hundreds of thousands of distinct CDR3 sequences, with approximately 15% occurring only once. Sequencing was done on a sample of memory CD4+ T cells from blood. The receptors derive from a female donor in good health, serving as a healthy control. CDR3s include the opening cysteine and the closing phenylalanine or tryptophan. D genes are given only for firm matches. Only some rows state a clone size, as once, few, many or a class for expanded clones.

size	J	V	D	CDR3	DNA
few	TRBJ1-1	TRBV3-1	NA	CASSQAERSGTEAFF	TGTGCCAGCAGCCAAGCTGAGAGATCCGGCACTGAAGCTTTCTTT
many	TRBJ1-2	TRBV10-3	NA	CAISESPASGFSGYTF	TGTGCCATCAGTGAGTCCCCCGCGTCCGGATTCAGTGGCTACACCTTC
few	TRBJ1-5	TRBV6-1	NA	CASILEGNQPQHF	NA
NA	TRBJ2-1	TRBV24-1	TRBD2	CATTSTSGSGAEQFF	TGTGCCACCACGTCGACTAGCGGGAGCGGGGCTGAGCAGTTCTTC
few	TRBJ2-5	TRBV20-1	NA	CSATNRVGETQYF	TGCAGTGCGACAAACAGGGTTGGGGAGACCCAGTACTTC
few	TRBJ2-3	TRBV5-1	NA	CASSTGVGGQGSDTQYF	TGCGCCAGCAGCACCGGCGTGGGGGGGCAAGGTTCAGATACGCAGTATTTT
few	TRBJ2-1	TRBV11-1	NA	CASSFRAGNEQFF	TGTGCCAGCAGTTTTCGGGCGGGAAATGAGCAGTTCTTC
NA	TRBJ2-2	TRBV3-1	TRBD1	CASSQAGTGDTGELFF	TGTGCCAGCAGCCAAGCCGGGACAGGAGACACCGGGGAGCTGTTTTTT
NA	TRBJ2-2	TRBV6-2/TRBV6-3	NA	CASSYAESTGELFF	TGTGCCAGCAGTTACGCGGAGAGCACCGGGGAGCTGTTTTTT
many	TRBJ1-2	TRBV20-1	NA	CSARDPGQPYGYTF	TGCAGTGCTAGAGACCCCGGACAGCCCTATGGCTACACCTTC